This T cell receptor (beta chain) comes out of a study of blood T cell repertoires in COVID-19. The overall study: T cells, B-cell-depleted T cells, or PBMCs provided the cDNA or gDNA that served as material.

This CDR3 is built from 14 residues. CDR1 SEHNR and CDR2 FQNEAQ come from the germline V gene (reference sequence). V was clipped by 1 base and J by 4 bases, with 10 bases between them. In the study's own analysis: Reference gene primer amplification gave estimated nucleated cell counts. TCRdb keeps only in-frame clones here, not all; method: immunoSEQ multiplex PCR. That table furnishes V, J and clone size, whereas the DNA furnished D and trimming. Among 490,000 or so clones listed, 70% to 90% were seen once. Participants had their cohort set by participant-reported clinical history. Cohort 3 recovered donors had two negative PCRs, clearance, or symptom resolution.

The sequence was collected from a woman aged 55-69 years who had recovered from COVID-19. Sequencing used PBMCs or T cells enriched from blood (not recorded which). The rearrangement links TRBV7-9 to TRBJ1-2; D call uncertain. The CDR3 sequence is CASSLVQSSYGYTF. CDR3 DNA: TGTGCCAGCAGCTTAGTCCAGTCAAGCTATGGCTACACCTTC.